This TCR beta chain appears in the sequencing data of a study of early T cells in non-severe SARS-CoV-2 infection. Study details: Chains were not paired, and sequencing was done on bulk RNA from unsorted whole blood.

Unique molecular identifiers were affixed to single, distinct cDNA molecules. TCRdb ran MiXCR on the 5' RACE reads and lists one entry per CDR3 protein. Of 25,000 to 30,000 distinct CDR3 sequences in the sample, 4.4% were seen once. Ten or more counts support this clonotype. The sequenced sample consisted of whole blood. This TCR was sampled from an adult who was a healthcare worker with PCR-confirmed SARS-CoV-2 infection or an uninfected control (not recorded which).

The CDR3 DNA is TGTGCCAGCAGCTTGGCCGGACAGGTCTACAATGAGCAGTTCTTC. Protein product: CASSLAGQVYNEQFF. This chain connects TRBV5-8 to TRBJ2-1; 7 nucleotides match TRBD1. Trimming cost V 0 bases and J 3 bases; bases outside gene matches: 3. Per germline, CDR1 SGHTS and CDR2 YDEGEE. The CDR3 runs 15 residues.